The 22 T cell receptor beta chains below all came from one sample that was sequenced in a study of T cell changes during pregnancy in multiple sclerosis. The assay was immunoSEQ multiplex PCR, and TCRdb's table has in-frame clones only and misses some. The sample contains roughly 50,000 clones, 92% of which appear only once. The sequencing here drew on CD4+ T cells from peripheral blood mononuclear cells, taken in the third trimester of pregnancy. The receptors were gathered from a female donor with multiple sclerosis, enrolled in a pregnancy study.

The CDR3 DNA reads TGTGCCAGTCGTCTAAGCTCAGGGGGCGTAGGTTCACCCCTCCACTTT. This codes for CASRLSSGGVGSPLHF. The chain recombines TRBV19 with TRBJ1-6; 8 bases align to TRBD1. CDR3 length equals 16 residues. J gave up 9 bases and V 8 bases, and 15 bases lay outside the gene matches. CDR1 and CDR2 from the germline V gene are LNHDA and SQIVND (reference sequence).

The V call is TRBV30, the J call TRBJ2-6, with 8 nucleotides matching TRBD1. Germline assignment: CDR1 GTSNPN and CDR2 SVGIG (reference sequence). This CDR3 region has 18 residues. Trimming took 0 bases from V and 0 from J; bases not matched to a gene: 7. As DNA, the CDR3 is TGTGCCTGGAGTGTACTGGACAGGGTTCGCTCTGGGGCCAACGTCCTGACTTTC. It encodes CAWSVLDRVRSGANVLTF.

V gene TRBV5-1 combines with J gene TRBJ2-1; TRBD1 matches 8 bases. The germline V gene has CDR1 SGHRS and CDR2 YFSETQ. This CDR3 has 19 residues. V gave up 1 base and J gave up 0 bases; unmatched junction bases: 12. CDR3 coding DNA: TGCGCCAGCAGCTTGAACACCGGGACAGGCCACAGCTCCTACAATGAGCAGTTCTTC. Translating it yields CASSLNTGTGHSSYNEQFF.

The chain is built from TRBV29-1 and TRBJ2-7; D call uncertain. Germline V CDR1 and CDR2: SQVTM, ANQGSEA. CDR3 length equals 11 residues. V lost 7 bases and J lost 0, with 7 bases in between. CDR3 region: CSAQASYEQYF. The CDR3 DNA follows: TGCAGCGCCCAGGCCTCCTACGAGCAGTACTTC.

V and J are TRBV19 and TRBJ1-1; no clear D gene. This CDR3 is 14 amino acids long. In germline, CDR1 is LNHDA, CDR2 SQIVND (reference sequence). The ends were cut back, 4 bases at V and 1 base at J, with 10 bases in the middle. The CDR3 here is CASSRALRNTEAFF. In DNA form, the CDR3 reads TGTGCCAGTAGTAGGGCCCTCCGGAACACTGAAGCTTTCTTT.

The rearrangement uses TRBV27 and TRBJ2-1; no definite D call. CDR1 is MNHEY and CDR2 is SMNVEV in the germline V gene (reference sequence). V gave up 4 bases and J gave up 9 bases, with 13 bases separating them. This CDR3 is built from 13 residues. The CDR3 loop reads CASSSPSSGEQFF. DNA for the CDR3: TGTGCCAGCAGTTCACCCTCTTCCGGTGAGCAGTTCTTC.

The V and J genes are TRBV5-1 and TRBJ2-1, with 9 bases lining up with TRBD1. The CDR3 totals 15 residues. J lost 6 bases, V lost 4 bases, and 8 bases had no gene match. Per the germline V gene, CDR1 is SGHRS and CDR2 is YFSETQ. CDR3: CASSQLGDRVNEQFF. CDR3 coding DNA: TGCGCCAGCAGCCAACTGGGGGACAGGGTCAATGAGCAGTTCTTC.

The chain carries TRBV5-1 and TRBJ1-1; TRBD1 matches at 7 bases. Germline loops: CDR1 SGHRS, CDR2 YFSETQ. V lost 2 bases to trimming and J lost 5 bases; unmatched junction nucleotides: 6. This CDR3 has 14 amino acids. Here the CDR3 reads CASSFRDRGTEAFF. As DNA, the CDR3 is TGCGCCAGCAGCTTCCGGGACAGAGGAACTGAAGCTTTCTTT.

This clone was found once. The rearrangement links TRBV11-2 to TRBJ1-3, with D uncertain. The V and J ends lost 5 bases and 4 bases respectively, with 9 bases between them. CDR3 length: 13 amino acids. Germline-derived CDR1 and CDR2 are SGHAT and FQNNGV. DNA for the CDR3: TGTGCCAGCAGCCTTTTCAGGGGAAACACCATATATTTT. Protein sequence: CASSLFRGNTIYF.

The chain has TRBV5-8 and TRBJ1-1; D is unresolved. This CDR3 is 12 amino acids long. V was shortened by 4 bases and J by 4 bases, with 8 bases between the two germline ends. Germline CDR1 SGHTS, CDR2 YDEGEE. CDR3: CASSRVATEAFF. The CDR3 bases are TGTGCCAGCAGCCGGGTGGCCACTGAAGCTTTCTTT. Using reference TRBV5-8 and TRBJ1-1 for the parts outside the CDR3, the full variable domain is EAGVTQSPTHLIKTRGQQATLRCSPISGHTSVYWYQQALGLGLQFLLWYDEGEERNRGNFPPRFSGRQFPNYSSELNVNALELEDSALYLCASSRVATEAFFGQGTRLTVV.

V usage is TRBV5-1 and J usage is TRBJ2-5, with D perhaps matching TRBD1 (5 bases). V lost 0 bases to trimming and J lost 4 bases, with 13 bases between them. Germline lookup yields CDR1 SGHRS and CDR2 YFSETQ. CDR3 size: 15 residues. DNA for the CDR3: TGCGCCAGCAGCTTGGGCTTAGGACAAGGAGAGACCCAGTACTTC. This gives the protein CASSLGLGQGETQYF.

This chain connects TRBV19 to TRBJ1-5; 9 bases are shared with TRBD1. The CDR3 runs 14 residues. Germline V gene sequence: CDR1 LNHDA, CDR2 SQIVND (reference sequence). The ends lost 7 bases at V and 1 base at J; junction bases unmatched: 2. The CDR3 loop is CASTDRGSNQPQHF. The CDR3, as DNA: TGTGCCAGTACGGACAGGGGAAGCAATCAGCCCCAGCATTTT.

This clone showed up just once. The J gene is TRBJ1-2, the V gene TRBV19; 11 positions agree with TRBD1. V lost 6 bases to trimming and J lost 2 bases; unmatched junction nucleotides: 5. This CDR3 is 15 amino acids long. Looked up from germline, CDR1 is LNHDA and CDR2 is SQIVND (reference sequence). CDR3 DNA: TGTGCCAGTAGAAGGACAGGGGGCCGGAACTATGGCTACACCTTC. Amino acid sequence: CASRRTGGRNYGYTF.

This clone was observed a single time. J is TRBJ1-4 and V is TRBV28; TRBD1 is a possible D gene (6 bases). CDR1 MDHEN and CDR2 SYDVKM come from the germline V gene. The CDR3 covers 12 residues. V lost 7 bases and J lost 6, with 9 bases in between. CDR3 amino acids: CASNSGDEKLFF. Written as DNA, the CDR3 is TGTGCCAGCAACTCAGGGGATGAAAAACTGTTTTTT. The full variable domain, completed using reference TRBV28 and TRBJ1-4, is DVKVTQSSRYLVKRTGEKVFLECVQDMDHENMFWYRQDPGLGLRLIYFSYDVKMKEKGDIPEGYSVSREKKERFSLILESASTNQTSMYLCASNSGDEKLFFGSGTQLSVL.

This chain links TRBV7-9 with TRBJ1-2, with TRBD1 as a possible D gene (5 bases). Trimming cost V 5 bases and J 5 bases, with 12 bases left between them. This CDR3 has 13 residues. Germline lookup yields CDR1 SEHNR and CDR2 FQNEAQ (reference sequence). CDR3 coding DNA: TGTGCCAGCAGCGGACACCGAACTTATGGCTACACCTTC. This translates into CASSGHRTYGYTF.

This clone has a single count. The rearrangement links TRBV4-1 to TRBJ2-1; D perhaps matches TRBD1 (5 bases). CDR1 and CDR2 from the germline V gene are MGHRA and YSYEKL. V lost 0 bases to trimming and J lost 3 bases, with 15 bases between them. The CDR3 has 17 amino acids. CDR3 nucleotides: TGCGCCAGCAGCCAAGAAGACTTAAGACAGTACTACAATGAGCAGTTCTTC. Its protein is CASSQEDLRQYYNEQFF.

The CDR3: CASSVGVSGTYEQYF. In DNA form, the CDR3 reads TGTGCCAGCAGCGTAGGGGTTAGCGGAACCTACGAGCAGTACTTC. The chain links TRBV9 to TRBJ2-7; weak D call: TRBD2 (6 bases). V was cut by 0 bases and J by 2 bases, with 12 bases left in between. Germline-derived CDR1 and CDR2 are SGDLS and YYNGEE. The CDR3 has 15 amino acids. The full variable domain, in which reference TRBV9 and TRBJ2-7 provide the parts outside the CDR3, is DSGVTQTPKHLITATGQRVTLRCSPRSGDLSVYWYQQSLDQGLQFLIQYYNGEERAKGNILERFSAQQFPDLHSELNLSSLELGDSALYFCASSVGVSGTYEQYFGPGTRLTVT.

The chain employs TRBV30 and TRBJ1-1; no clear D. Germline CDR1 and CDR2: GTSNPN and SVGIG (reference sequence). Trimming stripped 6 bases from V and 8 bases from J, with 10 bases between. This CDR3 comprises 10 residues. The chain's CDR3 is CACLRSEAFF. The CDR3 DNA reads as TGTGCCTGCCTGCGTTCCGAAGCTTTCTTT. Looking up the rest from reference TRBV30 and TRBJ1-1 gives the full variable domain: SQTIHQWPATLVQPVGSPLSLECTVEGTSNPNLYWYRQAAGRGLQLLFYSVGIGQISSEVPQNLSASRPQDRQFILSSKKLLLSDSGFYLCACLRSEAFFGQGTRLTVV.

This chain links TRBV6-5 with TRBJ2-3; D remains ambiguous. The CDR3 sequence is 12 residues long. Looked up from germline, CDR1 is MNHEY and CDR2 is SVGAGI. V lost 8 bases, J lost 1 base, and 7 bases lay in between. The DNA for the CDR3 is TGTGCCAGCCGTTCGGGCACAGATACGCAGTATTTT. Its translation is CASRSGTDTQYF.

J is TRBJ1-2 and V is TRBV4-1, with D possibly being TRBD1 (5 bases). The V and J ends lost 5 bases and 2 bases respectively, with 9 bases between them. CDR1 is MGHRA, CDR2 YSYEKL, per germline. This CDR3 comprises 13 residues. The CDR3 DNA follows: TGCGCCAGCAGCGCGACAGTCAACTATGGCTACACCTTC. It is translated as CASSATVNYGYTF.

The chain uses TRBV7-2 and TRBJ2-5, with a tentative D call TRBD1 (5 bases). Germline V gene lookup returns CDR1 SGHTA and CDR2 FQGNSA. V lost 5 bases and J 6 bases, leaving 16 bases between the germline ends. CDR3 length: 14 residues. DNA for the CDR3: TGTGCCAGCAGCCAAGGGGCGCCAGCCCAGACCCAGTACTTC. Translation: CASSQGAPAQTQYF.

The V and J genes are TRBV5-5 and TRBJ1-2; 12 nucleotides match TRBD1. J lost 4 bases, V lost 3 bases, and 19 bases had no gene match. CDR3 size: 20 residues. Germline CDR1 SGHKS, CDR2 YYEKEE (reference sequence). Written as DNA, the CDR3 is TGTGCCAGCAGCTATCCTCAATCCGGGACAGGGGGCGAGGGGGGCTATGGCTACACCTTC. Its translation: CASSYPQSGTGGEGGYGYTF.